These T cell receptor beta chains were read from a single sample in a study of cytomegalovirus exposure and HLA in healthy donors. Profiled with immunoSEQ multiplex PCR; TCRdb holds only in-frame clones, not every one. Of about 250,000 clones in the sample, around 80% are singletons; the top ten hold over 0.3%. The sequenced sample was PBMCs. Receptors originate from a girl aged 2 to 9 in good health and CMV-seronegative. The CDR3 runs from the conserved cysteine through the conserved F or W. A D gene is named only where the DNA matches it firmly. Expanded clones are given a class, and other clones once, few, many or no size at all.

>TRBJ2-7|.|TRBV4-1|.
CASSLVMGGQIYEQYF
>TRBJ2-1|few|TRBV6-1|.
CASSDLTAHSGYNEQFF
>TRBJ2-1|.|TRBV4-1|TRBD2
CASSQDPTSGAYNEQFF
>TRBJ2-1|.|TRBV2|TRBD2
CASSQTSGTGRNEQFF
>TRBJ2-1|.|TRBV10-2|TRBD2
CASTLAGGSYNEQFF
>TRBJ1-4|.|TRBV7-9|.
CASSLGQGTEKLFF
>TRBJ2-6|few|TRBV7-9|.
CASSHRDLGGSGANVLTF
>TRBJ1-5|few|TRBV4-1|.
CASSQEDTYSNQPQHF
>TRBJ1-1|.|TRBV7-6|.
CASSLGGVGNTEAFF
>TRBJ2-2|.|TRBV29-1|TRBD1
CSVELRAGGNTGELFF
>TRBJ2-1|.|TRBV5-1|TRBD2
CASSVLAGVGNEQFF